Here is one T cell receptor beta chain with its context. The record originates from a study of blood T cell repertoires in COVID-19. During active infection, Seattle patients enrolled and were then monitored through disease. In the source study's methods: Nucleated cell number was recorded as an estimate derived from reference gene primer amplification. TCRdb's copy holds only in-frame clones and misses some; the assay was immunoSEQ multiplex PCR. V, J and clone size were drawn from that table, and D and trimming were deduced from the DNA. The profile shows some 40,000 clones, approximately 92% of them singletons. CDR1 is MNHEY and CDR2 is SMNVEV in the germline V gene (reference sequence). V was pared by 7 bases and J by 7 bases, with 10 bases between. This CDR3 comprises 11 residues.

The clonotype originates from a man aged 50-59 years with COVID-19, enrolled during active disease. Sequencing used peripheral blood. V and J are TRBV27 and TRBJ1-1; D is undetermined. The CDR3: CASNRGLEAFF. DNA of the CDR3: TGTGCCAGCAATCGGGGTCTTGAAGCTTTCTTT.